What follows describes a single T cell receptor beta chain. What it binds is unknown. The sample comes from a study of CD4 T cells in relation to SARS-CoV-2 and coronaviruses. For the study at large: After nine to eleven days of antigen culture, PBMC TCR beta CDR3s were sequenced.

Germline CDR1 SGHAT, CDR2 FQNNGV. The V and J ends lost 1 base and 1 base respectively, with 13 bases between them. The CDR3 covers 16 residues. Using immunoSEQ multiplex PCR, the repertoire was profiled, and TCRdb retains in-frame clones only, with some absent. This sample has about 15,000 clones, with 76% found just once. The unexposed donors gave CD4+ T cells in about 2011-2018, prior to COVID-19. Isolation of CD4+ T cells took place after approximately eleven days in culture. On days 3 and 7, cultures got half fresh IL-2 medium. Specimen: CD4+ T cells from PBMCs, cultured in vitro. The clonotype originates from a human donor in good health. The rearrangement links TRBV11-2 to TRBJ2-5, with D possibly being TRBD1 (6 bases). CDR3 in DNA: TGTGCCAGCAGCTTAGGAGCTGGGGGCTTCCAAGAGACCCAGTACTTC. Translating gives CASSLGAGGFQETQYF.